This T cell receptor beta chain originates from a study of HIV-infected patients and healthy controls. Study-level points and caveats: In healthy controls, MAIT alpha CDR3s were common; in HIV+ repertoires, severely depleted. Compared with untreated HIV+ repertoires, healthy controls showed roughly threefold more distinct CDR3s and higher Shannon diversity.

Remarks on this clonotype: Antigen: not known.

Reverse transcription used around 540 ng RNA and constant-region primers for alpha and beta. Separate chain-specific third strand synthesis with multiplexing indices produced the alpha and beta libraries. One primer pair amplified all rearrangements per chain; each cDNA got molecular barcodes. MiXCR was run by TCRdb on the 5' RACE reads, yielding one entry per CDR3 protein. The data show 15,000 to 20,000 distinct CDR3 sequences, around 9.1% seen once. Germline values: CDR1 SQVTM, CDR2 ANQGSEA. V was pared by 6 bases and J by 1 base, with 4 bases of the junction left unmatched. There are 14 residues in the CDR3. All unsorted peripheral T cells were captured because whole blood was used without fractionation.

The material sequenced was blood. The chain uses TRBV29-1 and TRBJ2-5, with 11 bases lining up with TRBD1. This TCR was sampled from an adult in good health. CDR3 DNA: TGCAGCGTCACCGGGACAGGGGGCCAAGAGACCCAGTACTTC. Translation: CSVTGTGGQETQYF.